One TCR beta chain is described in this entry. The data belong to a study of blood T cell repertoires in COVID-19. Original data processing: Reference gene primer amplification gave nucleated cell count estimates. TCRdb's table, derived via immunoSEQ multiplex PCR, lists solely in-frame clones and lacks some. D and trimming come from the DNA, and the V and J calls and clone size come from that table. The top ten clones hold 11% of a sample with 150,000 to 200,000 clones, about four fifths of them seen once. This receptor was obtained from a man aged 50-60 years who had recovered from COVID-19. The source material was PBMCs or T cells enriched from blood (not recorded which).

CDR3 sequence: CASRLGLIDTGELFF. CDR3 DNA: TGCGCCAGCAGACTGGGACTAATCGACACCGGGGAGCTGTTTTTT. The V gene is TRBV5-1, the J gene TRBJ2-2; 7 nucleotides line up with TRBD2. J lost 3 bases, V lost 5 bases, and 7 bases had no gene match. Germline loops: CDR1 SGHRS, CDR2 YFSETQ. This CDR3 spans 15 amino acids.